This T cell receptor (beta chain) was obtained from a study of blood T cell repertoires in COVID-19 (dated by TCRdb to the early 2020s). Regarding the complete study: Samples covering the acute and convalescent phases of COVID-19 were provided by collaborators in the United States, Italy and Spain. Subjects who had been exposed to COVID-19, were actively infected with it, or had recovered from it provided the deeply sampled blood TCRbeta repertoires that made up the dataset. The material from the prospective study consisted of cDNA or gDNA derived from T cells, B-cell-depleted T cells, or PBMCs. Samples were obtained from the ongoing ImmuneRACE study (first 160 participants) and from over 1,000 subjects provided by 6 global collaborators. A freely available public database, intended as a resource for researchers studying the immune response to SARS-CoV-2, is where the repertoires were released. Sample metadata almost always included a de-identified subject ID, COVID-19 status, age in years and sex. Where available, HLA class I and class II types were taken from metadata supplied by the sample provider and were not determined by assay-based typing. Summary of the overall study and its limitations: Clinical and demographic metadata were provided uncurated, with the amount varying by source and participant.

Collaborating institutions collected whole blood in K2EDTA tubes following their own protocols. For TCRbeta analysis, collaborators shipped samples as frozen whole blood, isolated PBMCs, or DNA extracted from either of those sample types. The immunoSEQ Assay, a bias-controlled multiplex PCR, was used to amplify TCRbeta CDR3 regions from genomic DNA. From the authors' description of their analysis: The number of nucleated cells in each sample was estimated from the amplification of reference gene primers within the assay. To quantify the absolute abundance of each unique TCRbeta CDR3 rearrangement, sequence reads were collapsed and filtered. For each sample, productive Simpson clonality was calculated as the square root of Simpson's diversity index across productive rearrangements. TCRdb took over this immuneACCESS table, retaining in-frame rearrangements with V and J assigned. Such tables are incomplete; in checked studies, under half of the missing clones stem from an unresolved V gene, and the remainder is unexplained. V and J calls and clone size are copied from that table; D and trimming were computed from the DNA. This sample is represented by fewer than 300,000 clones; approximately 85% of them were singletons. The top ten clonotypes cover 0.7% to 0.85% of the sample.

V ends up 7 bases short and J 3 bases short, with an unmatched junction base count of 14. The CDR3 contains 16 residues, cysteine and phenylalanine counted. Here the CDR3 DNA is all that survives: 48 bases in frame from base 1. CDR1 and CDR2 were assigned from the germline V gene (reference sequence) as SEHNR and FQNEAQ. Notes on this clone: It lacks a known antigen. Per-nucleotide qualities are absent, and no much larger clonotype sits a single base away.

The sequence derives from a woman in her 30s with acute or convalescent COVID-19. Specimen: peripheral blood. The chain was built from TRBV7-9 and TRBJ2-7; 8 central bases correspond to TRBD2. The DNA is as follows: TGTGCCAGCACCCCGGCGGGGGGCGTTGGGGGCTACGAGCAGTACTTC. This codes for CASTPAGGVGGYEQYF.